A selection of T cell receptor beta chains follows, all from one sample in a study of early T cells in non-severe SARS-CoV-2 infection. Using its own MiXCR run on the 5' RACE reads, TCRdb lists one record per CDR3 protein. The sample holds 50,000 to 65,000 distinct CDR3 sequences, around 13% seen once. Sequencing was performed on whole blood. These receptors came from an adult who was a healthcare worker with PCR-confirmed SARS-CoV-2 infection or an uninfected control (not recorded which). Each CDR3 is given with its conserved first and last residue. D genes are given only for firm matches. A row's size may be missing; if present it is once, few, many or a size class.

J gene | D gene | clone size | V gene | CDR3 DNA | CDR3 protein
TRBJ2-3 | NA | few | TRBV6-6 | TGTGCCAGCAGCTCCGAGGTAAACACAGATACGCAGTATTTT | CASSSEVNTDTQYF
TRBJ1-2 | TRBD1 | NA | TRBV2 | TGTGCCAGCAACCCGGGACAGGGGATCTATGGCTACACCTTC | CASNPGQGIYGYTF
TRBJ2-3 | NA | many | TRBV18 | TGTGCCAGCTCACCACCATACGGAGGCACAGATACGCAGTATTTT | CASSPPYGGTDTQYF
TRBJ2-3 | TRBD1 | few | TRBV7-9 | TGTGCCAGCAGCTTAATTGAGGGGGCGAAAGATACGCAGTATTTT | CASSLIEGAKDTQYF
TRBJ1-5 | NA | many | TRBV20-1 | TGCAGTGCTAGATCGGGCCATTTTAGCAATCAGCCCCAGCATTTT | CSARSGHFSNQPQHF
TRBJ2-7 | TRBD1 | few | TRBV5-5 | TGTGCCAGCAGCTTGGTGGGACAGGAAGCCTACGAGCAGTACTTC | CASSLVGQEAYEQYF
TRBJ2-1 | NA | NA | TRBV11-2 | TGTGCCAGCAGCTTGACCGGGACCGCCACTTACAATGAGCAGTTCTTC | CASSLTGTATYNEQFF
TRBJ2-7 | NA | few | TRBV5-5 | TGTGCCAGCAGCTTAATTTCCGGATGGGAGCAGTACTTC | CASSLISGWEQYF
TRBJ1-1 | TRBD1 | many | TRBV3-1 | TGTGCCAGCAGCCGGGACAGGGCCACTGAAGCTTTCTTT | CASSRDRATEAFF
TRBJ1-1 | TRBD1 | many | TRBV6-2/TRBV6-3 | TGTGCCAGCAGCCCAGGGGGCTATTGGACTGAAGCTTTCTTT | CASSPGGYWTEAFF
TRBJ2-6 | NA | many | TRBV16 | TGTGCCAGCAGCCAATCGGGCTCTGGGGCCAACGTCCTGACTTTC | CASSQSGSGANVLTF
TRBJ2-5 | NA | many | TRBV6-5 | TGTGCCAGCAGGCCTCAAAGGTGGATCCAAGAGACCCAGTACTTC | CASRPQRWIQETQYF
TRBJ1-1 | NA | many | TRBV5-1 | TGCGCCAGCAGCTTGGAGCTGGGGATTCGGACTGAAGCTTTCTTT | CASSLELGIRTEAFF
TRBJ1-5 | NA | NA | TRBV2 | TGTGCCAGCAGCAGCAATCAGCCCCAGCATTTT | CASSSNQPQHF
TRBJ2-1 | NA | many | TRBV7-8 | TGTGCCAGCAGCTTAACCAGACAGGGAGGGGGCAATGAGCAGTTCTTC | CASSLTRQGGGNEQFF
TRBJ2-7 | TRBD1 | many | TRBV4-1 | TGCGCCAGCAGCCAAGGTTCGGGACAGGGACGATCCTACGAGCAGTACTTC | CASSQGSGQGRSYEQYF
TRBJ2-5 | NA | NA | TRBV10-3 | TGTGCCATCAACCCCGGGCAGGGCGAAGAGACCCAGTACTTC | CAINPGQGEETQYF
TRBJ2-3 | NA | few | TRBV11-2 | TGTGCCAGCAGCTTTGGGGGCCAGGGAGATACGCAGTATTTT | CASSFGGQGDTQYF
TRBJ1-1 | TRBD1 | many | TRBV7-6 | TGTGCCAGCAGCCCTTGGACAGGGCGGCGGGCTGAAGCTTTCTTT | CASSPWTGRRAEAFF
TRBJ2-7 | NA | NA | TRBV7-9 | TGTGCCAGCAGCCCGCCGGGGACCTACGAGCAGTACTTC | CASSPPGTYEQYF
TRBJ1-2 | NA | few | TRBV29-1 | TGCAGCGTTGTTTTGCTTAACTATGGCTACACCTTC | CSVVLLNYGYTF
TRBJ2-3 | TRBD2 | NA | TRBV20-1 | TGCAGTGCCGGACTAGCTGGGACAGATACGCAGTATTTT | CSAGLAGTDTQYF
TRBJ2-3 | NA | many | TRBV15 | TGTGCCACCAGCAGAGTAGGGTCTAGCACAGATACGCAGTATTTT | CATSRVGSSTDTQYF
TRBJ1-6 | TRBD1 | few | TRBV12-3/TRBV12-4 | TGTGCCAGCAGTAGAACCGGGACAGGGAGCTCCTATAATTCACCCCTCCACTTT | CASSRTGTGSSYNSPLHF
TRBJ2-1 | NA | few | TRBV7-2 | TGTGCCAGCAGCTCCGAGGGGGAGCAGTTCTTC | CASSSEGEQFF
TRBJ2-7 | NA | few | TRBV30 | TGTGCCTGGAGGGGACATGGGACCTACGAGCAGTACTTC | CAWRGHGTYEQYF
TRBJ2-1 | TRBD2 | many | TRBV20-1 | TGCAGTGCGACCGTTGGAGCGGGGGCGGGGAATGAGCAGTTCTTC | CSATVGAGAGNEQFF
TRBJ2-7 | NA | many | TRBV29-1 | TGCAGCGTTGAAGGTGGGCCCGAGCAGTACTTC | CSVEGGPEQYF
TRBJ2-7 | TRBD1 | few | TRBV27 | TGTGCCAGCAGTTTAGACAGGGAAAATGCCTACGAGCAGTACTTC | CASSLDRENAYEQYF
TRBJ1-5 | NA | few | TRBV4-1 | TGCGCCAGCAGCCCGGCCAGGGGCAATCAGCCCCAGCATTTT | CASSPARGNQPQHF
TRBJ2-7 | NA | few | TRBV6-2/TRBV6-3 | TGTGCCAGCAGGGACGGAACCTACGAGCAGTACTTC | CASRDGTYEQYF
TRBJ1-6 | NA | few | TRBV13 | TGTGCCAGCAGCTCCACAGGGAGCTCCTATAATTCACCCCTCCACTTT | CASSSTGSSYNSPLHF
TRBJ2-7 | NA | many | TRBV6-2/TRBV6-3 | TGTGCCAGCAGTTCAAACGAGCCCTACGAGCAGTACTTC | CASSSNEPYEQYF
TRBJ2-1 | NA | NA | TRBV9 | TGTGCCAGCAGCGTAGCCGGGGGCTCCTACAATGAGCAGTTCTTC | CASSVAGGSYNEQFF
TRBJ2-3 | TRBD2 | few | TRBV4-3 | TGCGCCAGCAGCCAAGATTGGGGGGGGACGAATACACACACAGATACGCAGTATTTT | CASSQDWGGTNTHTDTQYF
TRBJ1-5 | TRBD1 | many | TRBV19 | TGTGCCAGTAGTATGGGGACAGGGGGCAATCAGCCCCAGCATTTT | CASSMGTGGNQPQHF
TRBJ2-7 | NA | NA | TRBV7-8 | TGTGCCAGCAGCCGGAGGCGGGCAGGAGACCTACCCTACGAGCAGTACTTC | CASSRRRAGDLPYEQYF
TRBJ1-5 | NA | few | TRBV5-6 | TGTGCCAGCAGCCCACCGGGATCCAATCAGCCCCAGCATTTT | CASSPPGSNQPQHF
TRBJ1-4 | NA | few | TRBV10-2 | TGCGCCAGCGGTCCGATCCGGCATGAAAAACTGTTTTTT | CASGPIRHEKLFF
TRBJ2-5 | NA | few | TRBV2 | TGTGCCAGCAACCCCCGGGACCGAGCTGAGACCCAGTACTTC | CASNPRDRAETQYF
TRBJ2-5 | NA | NA | TRBV12-3/TRBV12-4 | TGTGCCAGCAGGCACCGGGACTTCGCGGGGGAGACCCAGTACTTC | CASRHRDFAGETQYF
TRBJ2-1 | NA | NA | TRBV6-2/TRBV6-3 | TGTGCCAGCAGTTCCCTCGGACGGCTAAGCTCCTACAATGAGCAGTTCTTC | CASSSLGRLSSYNEQFF
TRBJ2-4 | TRBD1 | many | TRBV19 | TGTGCCAGTAGCCCCGGGACAGGCCCACGAGCCAAAAACATTCAGTACTTC | CASSPGTGPRAKNIQYF
TRBJ2-7 | TRBD1 | NA | TRBV20-1 | TGCAGTGCTAGGGGGACAGCCCTCGAGCAGTACTTC | CSARGTALEQYF
TRBJ1-1 | NA | few | TRBV3-1 | TGTGCCAGCAGCCAGATTGGGACTGAAGCTTTCTTT | CASSQIGTEAFF
TRBJ1-5 | NA | few | TRBV9 | TGTGCCAGCAGCGGCGAGGGAAGGGTTGATCAGCCCCAGCATTTT | CASSGEGRVDQPQHF
TRBJ1-5 | NA | NA | TRBV6-1 | TGTGCCAGCAGCGTTGATGGGGGGCCCAATCAGCCCCAGCATTTT | CASSVDGGPNQPQHF
TRBJ2-2 | NA | many | TRBV9 | TGTGCCAGCAGCGTAGGGACAGAGAACACCGGGGAGCTGTTTTTT | CASSVGTENTGELFF
TRBJ2-3 | NA | few | TRBV7-9 | TGTGCCAGCAGCTTCCAGGGTTCAGATACGCAGTATTTT | CASSFQGSDTQYF
TRBJ2-5 | TRBD1 | few | TRBV7-9 | TGTGCCAGCAGCTTGGTAACAGGGGGAAGTGAGACCCAGTACTTC | CASSLVTGGSETQYF
TRBJ2-2 | TRBD1 | few | TRBV20-1 | TGCAGTGCACCTGACAGGGGCGTAAACACCGGGGAGCTGTTTTTT | CSAPDRGVNTGELFF
TRBJ2-7 | TRBD2 | NA | TRBV4-1 | TGCGCCAGCAGCCAGCCTAGCGGGGTGCTGTACTTC | CASSQPSGVLYF
TRBJ2-3 | NA | few | TRBV5-1 | TGCGCCAGCTCCCTGTCCCTACAGACGTTTGTAGATACGCAGTATTTT | CASSLSLQTFVDTQYF
TRBJ2-3 | NA | NA | TRBV5-1 | TGCGCCAGCAGCCGTGGGACCCCCGGGGATACGCAGTATTTT | CASSRGTPGDTQYF
TRBJ1-1 | NA | NA | TRBV10-3 | TGTGCCATCAGGGAACCGAACACTGAAGCTTTCTTT | CAIREPNTEAFF
TRBJ2-7 | NA | few | TRBV20-1 | TGCAGTGCTAGAGATCGTAACAGGGTGGACGAGCAGTACTTC | CSARDRNRVDEQYF
TRBJ2-7 | TRBD1 | NA | TRBV7-8 | TGTGCCAGCAGGGATTGGACAGGGCATCTCGAGCAGTACTTC | CASRDWTGHLEQYF